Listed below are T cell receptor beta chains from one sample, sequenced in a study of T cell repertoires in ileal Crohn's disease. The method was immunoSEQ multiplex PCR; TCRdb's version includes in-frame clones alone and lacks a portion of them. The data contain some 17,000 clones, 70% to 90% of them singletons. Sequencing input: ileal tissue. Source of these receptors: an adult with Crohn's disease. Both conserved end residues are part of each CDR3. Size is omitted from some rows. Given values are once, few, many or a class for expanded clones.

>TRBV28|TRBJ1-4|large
CASSFMDAGNEKLFF
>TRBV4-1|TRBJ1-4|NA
CASSQQPGTGSEKLFF
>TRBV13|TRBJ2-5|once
CASSLLAGGPRQETQYF
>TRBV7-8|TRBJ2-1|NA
CASSLGHTLAGGPSYNEQFF
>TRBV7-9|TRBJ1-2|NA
CASSFGTDLLWGYTF
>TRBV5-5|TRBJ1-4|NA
CASSLGAGSATNEKLFF
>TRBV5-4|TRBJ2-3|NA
CASSLDRQGGRRTDTQYF
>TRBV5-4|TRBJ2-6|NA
CASSFGGTGANVLTF
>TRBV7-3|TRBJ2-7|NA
CASSLTGGYEQYF
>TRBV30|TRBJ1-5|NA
CAWSVLSNQPQHF
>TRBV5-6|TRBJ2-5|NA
CASSEQGAWEQYF
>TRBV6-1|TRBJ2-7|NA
CASSVSPGTGGYEQYF
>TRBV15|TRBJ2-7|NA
CATSRDLAGGTYEQYF
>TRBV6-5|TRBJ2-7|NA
CASSVPGVSYEQYF
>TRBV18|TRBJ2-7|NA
CASSRDRGPEQYF
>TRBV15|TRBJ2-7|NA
CATSSSQGYEQYF
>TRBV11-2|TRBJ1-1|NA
CASSLAGTEAFF
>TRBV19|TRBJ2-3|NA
CASSIASGRSRGTQYF
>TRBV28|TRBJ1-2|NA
CASSLGGADYGYTF
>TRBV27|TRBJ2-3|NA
CASSFQRGGTQYF
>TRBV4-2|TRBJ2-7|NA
CASSQAVTGAYEQYF
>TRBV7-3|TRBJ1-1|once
CASSRGLNTEAFF
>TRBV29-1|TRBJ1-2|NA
CSVVGGRQYGYTF
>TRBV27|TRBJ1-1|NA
CASSGQGNTEAFF
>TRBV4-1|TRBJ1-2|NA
CASSQTGTGDLYGYTF
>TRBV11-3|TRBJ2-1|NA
CASSLLGGRGNEQFF
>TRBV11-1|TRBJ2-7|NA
CASSVYRGDEQYF
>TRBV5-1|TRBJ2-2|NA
CASSDTGTSIRGTGELFF
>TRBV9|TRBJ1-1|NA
CASSVTGDGFTEAFF
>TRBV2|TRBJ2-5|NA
CASSGDQETQYF
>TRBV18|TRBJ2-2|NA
CASSPPAGGDTGELFF
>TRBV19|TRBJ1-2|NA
CASSIRDSSNYGYTF
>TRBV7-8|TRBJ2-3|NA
CASSSTGTTITDTQYF
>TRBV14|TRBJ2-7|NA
CASSHVSREGDYEQYF
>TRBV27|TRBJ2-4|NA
CASSGAGTTKNIQYF
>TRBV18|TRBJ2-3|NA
CASSPVGAKDTQYF
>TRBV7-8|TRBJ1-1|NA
CASSFIRRQGTNTEAFF
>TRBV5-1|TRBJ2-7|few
CASSLAGQGSNEQYF